The 15 T cell receptor beta chains below all came from one sample that was sequenced in a study of shared clonotypes between healthy human individuals. TCRdb's table, derived via immunoSEQ multiplex PCR, lists solely in-frame clones and lacks some. The table records about 2.1 million clones, over 85% of them present only once. As defined, naive CD8 cells were CD45RO-negative and positively selected for CCR7, with terminally differentiated effector memory CD45RA+ cells excluded. The sample was naive CD8+ T cells from PBMCs. These receptors were taken from a man aged 18 to 30 in good health. Some clones in this sample may be carry-over from other donors' samples.

This chain connects TRBV7-9 to TRBJ1-4, with a weak D call TRBD1 (6 bases). CDR1 is SEHNR, CDR2 FQNEAQ, per germline (reference sequence). This CDR3 contains 16 residues. Trimming took 0 bases from V and 7 from J, leaving 15 bases between them. CDR3 DNA: TGTGCCAGCAGCTTAGCTGATGGGGGCAGGCGTGAAAAACTGTTTTTT. Its protein product is CASSLADGGRREKLFF.

J is TRBJ2-2 and V is TRBV4-1, with D possibly matching TRBD2 (6 bases). The length of the CDR3 is 16 residues. The ends were cut back, 0 bases at V and 6 bases at J, with 14 bases in the middle. CDR1 and CDR2 from the germline V gene are MGHRA and YSYEKL. CDR3 in DNA: TGCGCCAGCAGCCAAGATCGATCGGGAGACGCCGGGGAGCTGTTTTTT. Translating gives CASSQDRSGDAGELFF.

The J gene is TRBJ2-1, the V gene TRBV9, with 9 bases fitting TRBD2. Germline CDR1 is SGDLS and CDR2 is YYNGEE. The CDR3 is 15 amino acids. V gave up 0 bases and J gave up 6 bases; unmatched junction bases: 4. As DNA, the CDR3 is TGTGCCAGCAGCGTAGTAGCGGGAGCACGCAATGAGCAGTTCTTC. Protein sequence: CASSVVAGARNEQFF. Full variable domain (outside the CDR3, taken from reference TRBV9 and TRBJ2-1): DSGVTQTPKHLITATGQRVTLRCSPRSGDLSVYWYQQSLDQGLQFLIQYYNGEERAKGNILERFSAQQFPDLHSELNLSSLELGDSALYFCASSVVAGARNEQFFGPGTRLTVL.

Remarks on this clone: This CDR3 is also generated by other DNA sequences in the sample. CDR3 in DNA: TGCAGCGTTGAAGCAGGCCCCTACGAGCAGTACTTC. Residues: CSVEAGPYEQYF. This rearrangement joins TRBV29-1 to TRBJ2-7; no clear D. The germline V gene encodes CDR1 SQVTM and CDR2 ANQGSEA. V was pared by 1 base and J by 2 bases, with 6 bases between. The CDR3 has 12 residues.

The chain couples TRBV6-4 to TRBJ1-4, with unresolved D. CDR1 MRHNA and CDR2 SNTAGT come from the germline V gene. This CDR3 has 15 amino acids. V gave up 3 bases and J gave up 1 base, with 9 bases separating them. In nucleotides, the CDR3 is TGTGCCAGCAGTGAATTCGGCAGAACTAATGAAAAACTGTTTTTT. This translates into CASSEFGRTNEKLFF.

The genes are TRBV27 and TRBJ1-2; D may be TRBD1 (6 bases). V gave up 2 bases and J gave up 3 bases, with 10 bases separating them. The CDR3 runs to 14 residues. Germline V gives CDR1 MNHEY, CDR2 SMNVEV (reference sequence). CDR3 residues: CASSLRGWDYGYTF. CDR3 DNA: TGTGCCAGCAGTTTAAGGGGGTGGGACTATGGCTACACCTTC.

The chain recombines TRBV6-5 with TRBJ2-7; D ambiguous. The CDR3 runs 13 residues. V lost 0 bases, J lost 5 bases, and 8 bases lay in between. Germline CDR1 and CDR2: MNHEY and SVGAGI. The CDR3 here is CASSYSLADEQYF. CDR3 in DNA: TGTGCCAGCAGTTACTCCCTGGCGGACGAGCAGTACTTC.

The V and J genes are TRBV5-6 and TRBJ2-1, with a possible D match to TRBD2 (5 bases). From germline, CDR1 is SGHDT and CDR2 YYEEEE. V was clipped by 4 bases and J by 9 bases, with 11 bases between them. The CDR3 totals 12 residues. CDR3 protein: CASSPGWVEQFF. DNA for the CDR3: TGTGCCAGCAGCCCGGGATGGGTTGAGCAGTTCTTC.

In regard to this clone: The sample carries other DNA sequences with the same CDR3. The V call is TRBV19, the J call TRBJ1-5; TRBD1 might be the D (6 bases). The CDR3 spans 13 residues. V lost 4 bases and J lost 7, with 11 bases in between. Germline loops: CDR1 LNHDA, CDR2 SQIVND (reference sequence). The CDR3 region is CASSTQGYQPQHF. The CDR3 coding sequence is TGTGCCAGTAGTACGCAGGGGTACCAGCCCCAGCATTTT.

The rearrangement uses TRBV7-9 and TRBJ2-1, with TRBD2 matching 7 bases. V shed 5 bases and J 8 bases; nucleotides not matched to a gene: 18. Germline V gives CDR1 SEHNR, CDR2 FQNEAQ (reference sequence). CDR3 length: 17 residues. The CDR3 DNA sequence: TGTGCCAGCAGCCCCTCACCCACGCGGGAGTATATGGATGAGCAGTTCTTC. Translated, it gives CASSPSPTREYMDEQFF.

CDR3 coding DNA: TGCGCCAGCAGCTTGGCCGGACAGGGAAGGAACGAGCAGTACTTC. It yields the protein CASSLAGQGRNEQYF. The V and J genes are TRBV5-1 and TRBJ2-7; TRBD1 aligns across 8 bases. With V trimmed by 0 bases and J by 5 bases, 7 bases remained unmatched. The CDR3 sequence is 15 residues long. The germline V gene encodes CDR1 SGHRS and CDR2 YFSETQ.

This chain links TRBV7-8 with TRBJ2-7; tentative D call: TRBD1 (6 bases). CDR1 is SGHVS, CDR2 FQNEAQ, per germline. This CDR3 spans 15 amino acids. V gave up 2 bases and J gave up 1 base, with 12 bases separating them. CDR3 nucleotide sequence: TGTGCCAGCAGCTTATGGATCACAGGGTCCTACGAGCAGTACTTC. As protein: CASSLWITGSYEQYF.

In its sample, this clone was seen once. The J gene is TRBJ2-1, the V gene TRBV11-3, with D possibly being TRBD1 (6 bases). This CDR3 spans 17 amino acids. V was pared by 1 base and J by 8 bases, with 21 bases between. CDR1 and CDR2 (germline): SGHNT, YENEEA. The CDR3 protein is CASSLGPGEGVVHEQFF. The CDR3 DNA follows: TGTGCCAGCAGCTTAGGCCCAGGGGAAGGGGTTGTGCATGAGCAGTTCTTC. Full variable domain (rest looked up from reference TRBV11-3 and TRBJ2-1): EAGVVQSPRYKIIEKKQPVAFWCNPISGHNTLYWYLQNLGQGPELLIRYENEEAVDDSQLPKDRFSAERLKGVDSTLKIQPAELGDSAVYLCASSLGPGEGVVHEQFFGPGTRLTVL.

This rearrangement joins TRBV9 to TRBJ1-2; no firm D call. CDR1 SGDLS and CDR2 YYNGEE come from the germline V gene. The V gene lost 0 bases and the J gene lost 8 bases, with 20 bases spanning the gap. The CDR3 extends over 16 amino acids. The CDR3 loop reads CASSVGETAASRGYTF. CDR3 nucleotides: TGTGCCAGCAGCGTAGGGGAGACCGCCGCATCCCGGGGCTACACCTTC.

With respect to this clone: Other nucleotide sequences in the sample specify the same CDR3. The V and J genes are TRBV29-1 and TRBJ2-2; 10 nucleotides agree with TRBD2. The CDR3 extends over 13 amino acids. The germline V gene encodes CDR1 SQVTM and CDR2 ANQGSEA. The J segment lost 2 bases and the V segment lost 7 bases, leaving 1 base of the junction unmatched. The CDR3 spells CSGTSGNTGELFF. The CDR3 nucleotides read TGCAGCGGGACTAGCGGAAACACCGGGGAGCTGTTTTTT.